This entry describes one T cell receptor (beta chain). This sample stems from a study of PD-L1 blockade in urothelial cancer. Study-level information: Male sex and bladder-origin urothelial cancer characterized about 85% of the 29 patients.

As for time point: pretreatment peripheral blood. Germline V CDR1 and CDR2: SGHDT, YYEEEE. The CDR3 sequence is 17 residues long. V dropped 0 bases and J dropped 0 bases, with 13 bases sitting between them. Spiking each PCR with synthetic TCR analog templates was performed. The assay was immunoSEQ multiplex PCR, and TCRdb's table has in-frame clones only and misses some. The data show around 100,000 clones, roughly 89% seen once. The rearrangement joins TRBV5-6 to TRBJ1-3; unclear D gene. This TCR derives from a man aged 60 to 69 with urothelial cancer. This material consisted of PBMCs, taken around atezolizumab (anti-PD-L1) treatment. The CDR3, as DNA: TGTGCCAGCAGCTTGGCGGGGTCACTATACTCTGGAAACACCATATATTTT. It specifies CASSLAGSLYSGNTIYF.